The 15 T cell receptor beta chains reported below all come from one sample, sequenced in a study of tumor-infiltrating lymphocytes in oesophageal squamous cell carcinoma. MiXCR, applied by TCRdb to the PCR reads, yields one record per CDR3 protein. The repertoire holds about 12,000 distinct CDR3 sequences, approximately 50% seen once, with roughly 14% in the top ten. The sample taken for sequencing was normal esophageal tissue next to the tumor. The receptors originated from a male donor with esophageal squamous cell carcinoma.

V is TRBV5-8 and J is TRBJ2-4; 7 bases line up with TRBD1. Trimming took 4 bases from V and 3 from J; bases not matched to a gene: 7. This CDR3 has 15 residues. Germline V gene sequence: CDR1 SGHTS, CDR2 YDEGEE. CDR3 region: CASSLTGVRKNIQYF. The CDR3 nucleotides are TGTGCCAGCAGCCTTACAGGGGTACGCAAAAACATTCAGTACTTC. Combining the CDR3 with reference TRBV5-8 and TRBJ2-4 gives the whole variable domain EAGVTQSPTHLIKTRGQQATLRCSPISGHTSVYWYQQALGLGLQFLLWYDEGEERNRGNFPPRFSGRQFPNYSSELNVNALELEDSALYLCASSLTGVRKNIQYFGAGTRLSVL.

The chain recombines TRBV6-6 with TRBJ2-5; a possible D gene is TRBD2 (5 bases). The J call is in doubt because the DNA end fits TRBJ2-3 better. Germline-derived CDR1 and CDR2 are MNHNY and SVGAGI (reference sequence). This CDR3 region has 13 residues. The CDR3 protein is CASTRGSIDTQYF. The CDR3 coding sequence is TGTGCCAGCACCCGGGGATCCATAGATACGCAGTATTTT.

This clonotype was found many times. V is TRBV10-3 and J is TRBJ2-7; 8 bases agree with TRBD2. J gave up 7 bases and V 3 bases, and 8 bases lay outside the gene matches. Germline loops: CDR1 ENHRY, CDR2 SYGVKD. The CDR3 extends over 14 amino acids. The chain's CDR3 is CAISELAGTDEQYF. DNA for the CDR3: TGTGCCATCAGTGAATTAGCGGGAACCGATGAGCAGTACTTC.

The CDR3 here is CASSLVSAGNQETQYF. The CDR3 nucleotides are TGTGCCAGCAGCTTAGTTTCGGCGGGTAACCAAGAGACCCAGTACTTC. This rearrangement joins TRBV11-2 to TRBJ2-5; possibly TRBD2 for D (5 bases). The CDR3 has 16 residues. With 1 base removed from V and 0 bases from J, the gap between germline ends came to 12 bases. The germline V gene has CDR1 SGHAT and CDR2 FQNNGV.

The chain carries TRBV7-9 and TRBJ2-5; the match to TRBD2 covers 7 bases. V was pared by 0 bases and J by 7 bases, with 11 bases of the junction left unmatched. CDR3 length: 16 residues. The germline V gene encodes CDR1 SEHNR and CDR2 FQNEAQ (reference sequence). The CDR3 nucleotides read TGTGCCAGCAGCTTAGCCCCCGGGACTGGACTAGGGACCCAGTACTTC. It specifies CASSLAPGTGLGTQYF.

In its sample, this clonotype was seen a few times. The chain has TRBV27 and TRBJ1-1; no firm D call. The CDR3 is 15 residues long. CDR1 and CDR2 (germline): MNHEY, SMNVEV (reference sequence). V was pared by 8 bases and J by 1 base, with 17 bases between. This chain's CDR3 is CASAILGASNTEAFF. In DNA form, the CDR3 reads TGTGCCAGCGCCATCCTCGGCGCCTCGAACACTGAAGCTTTCTTT.

This clonotype was counted at least ten times. V gene TRBV2 combines with J gene TRBJ1-1, with D unclear. V was trimmed by 3 bases and J by 3 bases, leaving 14 bases between them. The V gene's germline CDR1 is SNHLY and CDR2 FYNNEI. The CDR3 has 15 amino acids. DNA for the CDR3: TGTGCCAGCAGTGAGGGATGGGTTCAGGACACTGAAGCTTTCTTT. Amino acids: CASSEGWVQDTEAFF. The entire variable domain, with the rest obtained from reference TRBV2 and TRBJ1-1, is as follows: EPEVTQTPSHQVTQMGQEVILRCVPISNHLYFYWYRQILGQKVEFLVSFYNNEISEKSEIFDDQFSVERPDGSNFTLKIRSTKLEDSAMYFCASSEGWVQDTEAFFGQGTRLTVV.

Only a few counts were recorded for this clonotype. The gene calls are TRBV4-1 and TRBJ2-1; TRBD1 aligns across 7 bases. Near its end, the DNA agrees better with TRBJ2-5, so the J call may be wrong. Germline CDR1 and CDR2: MGHRA and YSYEKL. The CDR3 is 16 amino acids. The CDR3 sequence: CASSHVPGQRQETQYF. For the CDR3, the DNA is TGCGCCAGCAGCCACGTCCCGGGACAGCGACAAGAGACCCAGTACTTC.

This clonotype was observed a handful of times. This chain connects TRBV2 to TRBJ2-6, with 7 bases identical to TRBD1. The CDR3 extends over 15 amino acids. In germline, CDR1 is SNHLY, CDR2 FYNNEI. V trimming: 5 bases; J trimming: 4 bases; junction bases outside the gene matches: 5. Here the CDR3 reads CASSSDRAGANVLTF. CDR3 bases: TGTGCCAGCAGTTCCGACAGGGCGGGGGCCAACGTCCTGACTTTC.

This clonotype is judged medium-sized. CDR3 protein: CASSEEPYQADTQYF. The CDR3 nucleotides read TGTGCCAGCAGTGAGGAGCCTTACCAAGCCGATACGCAGTATTTT. The chain recombines TRBV6-1 with TRBJ2-3; D gene uncertain. Between the trimmed V and J ends, which lost 3 bases and 6 bases, there was a span of 16 bases. The CDR3 spans 15 residues. Germline V gene lookup returns CDR1 MNHNS and CDR2 SASEGT.

The chain recombines TRBV7-3 with TRBJ2-1; either TRBD1 or TRBD2 may supply D (6 bases each). The V end was cut by 4 bases, the J end by 2 bases, with 12 bases between. The V gene's germline CDR1 is SGHTA and CDR2 FQGTGA. This CDR3 is built from 15 residues. In DNA, the CDR3 is TGTGCCAGCAGCTATAAAGGGGGGACCTACAATGAGCAGTTCTTC. It encodes CASSYKGGTYNEQFF.

The chain combines TRBV7-2 with TRBJ2-4, with 9 bases fitting TRBD1. The better agreement between TRBJ2-7 and the DNA end casts doubt on the J call. This CDR3 has 15 residues. Germline assignment: CDR1 SGHTA and CDR2 FQGNSA. CDR3 nucleotides: TGTGCCAGCAGCTTAGATAGGACAGGGGTGGACGAGCAGTACTTC. This encodes CASSLDRTGVDEQYF.

This clonotype was picked up many times. The rearrangement uses TRBV4-1 and TRBJ2-1; D may be TRBD1 or TRBD2 (5 bases each). Germline loops: CDR1 MGHRA, CDR2 YSYEKL. With 0 bases removed from V and 13 bases from J, the gap between germline ends came to 10 bases. The CDR3 is made up of 12 amino acids. CDR3 nucleotides: TGCGCCAGCAGCCAAGACAGGGAGTGCCAGTTCTTC. Its translation is CASSQDRECQFF.

V usage is TRBV7-2 and J usage is TRBJ1-1; perhaps TRBD1 as D (6 bases). TRBJ2-7 matches the DNA end more closely, so the J call is doubtful. This CDR3 contains 15 residues. Per germline, CDR1 SGHTA and CDR2 FQGNSA. The CDR3 nucleotides read TGTGCCAGCAAAAGCACAAATACCAGGGGTAATGAGCAGTACTTC. This encodes CASKSTNTRGNEQYF.

This sequence joins TRBV20-1 and TRBJ1-1; 10 bases line up with TRBD2. The J call may be mistaken, given a closer DNA end match to TRBJ2-2. The length of the CDR3 is 14 residues. From germline, CDR1 is DFQATT and CDR2 SNEGSKA (reference sequence). The CDR3 spells CSARAIAGGGELFF. The CDR3 region has the DNA TGCAGTGCTAGAGCAATAGCGGGGGGCGGGGAGCTGTTTTTT.